A single sample is the source of the 27 T cell receptor beta chains below, sequenced in a study of T cell changes during pregnancy in multiple sclerosis. The method was immunoSEQ multiplex PCR; TCRdb's version includes in-frame clones alone and lacks a portion of them. The sample records 30,000 to 45,000 clones, roughly 94% being singletons. The specimen comprised CD4+ T cells from peripheral blood mononuclear cells, sampled after pregnancy. The receptors were gathered from a female donor with multiple sclerosis, enrolled in a pregnancy study.

The genes are TRBV6-8 and TRBJ2-2; TRBD1 aligns across 8 bases. The length of the CDR3 is 14 residues. The junction had 3 bases not matched to a gene; V was cut back by 4 bases and J by 5 bases. Germline V gene lookup returns CDR1 MNHGY and CDR2 SAAAGT. The CDR3 DNA sequence: TGTGCCAGCAGTTCAACAGGGGGGACCGGGGAGCTGTTTTTT. Its translation: CASSSTGGTGELFF.

The chain carries TRBV29-1 and TRBJ2-3, with 8 bases aligning to TRBD1. Germline CDR1 and CDR2: SQVTM and ANQGSEA. The CDR3 extends over 15 amino acids. Trimming cost V 2 bases and J 9 bases; bases outside gene matches: 13. CDR3 in DNA: TGCAGCGTTGAAAAACCCGGACAGGGTCAACAAACGCAGTATTTT. Encoded protein: CSVEKPGQGQQTQYF.

The J gene is TRBJ2-1, the V gene TRBV11-2; possible D gene TRBD2, 5 bases. V lost 3 bases and J lost 4, with 10 bases in between. Germline V gene data show CDR1 as SGHAT and CDR2 as FQNNGV. The CDR3 loop spans 14 amino acids. In nucleotides, the CDR3 is TGTGCCAGCAGCTTTAATTCGGGGTACAATGAGCAGTTCTTC. The encoded protein is CASSFNSGYNEQFF.

The CDR3 nucleotides read TGTGCCAGCAGTTTAACAGGGGGCACTGAAGCTTTCTTT. Encoded protein: CASSLTGGTEAFF. The chain recombines TRBV7-2 with TRBJ1-1, with 8 nucleotides matching TRBD1. The CDR3 totals 13 residues. The trim removed 6 bases at V and 4 bases at J, leaving 4 bases unmatched. Germline lookup yields CDR1 SGHTA and CDR2 FQGNSA.

V gene TRBV6-1 combines with J gene TRBJ1-3; D gene ambiguous. Deletions cut 10 bases from V and 4 bases from J, with 14 bases between. CDR1 and CDR2 (germline): MNHNS, SASEGT. The CDR3 runs to 13 residues. CDR3 protein: CATATQNGNTIYF. CDR3 nucleotides: TGTGCCACCGCGACACAGAACGGAAACACCATATATTTT.

This clone was observed a handful of times. J is TRBJ2-1 and V is TRBV27; 10 nucleotides match TRBD2. This CDR3 has 19 amino acids. Germline values: CDR1 MNHEY, CDR2 SMNVEV (reference sequence). V was pared by 3 bases and J by 5 bases, with 16 bases of the junction left unmatched. The CDR3 region has the DNA TGTGCCAGCAGTTTCCGACCTAGCGGGAGTATCCAGAGGAACAATGAGCAGTTCTTC. Amino acids: CASSFRPSGSIQRNNEQFF.

The chain has TRBV9 and TRBJ2-5; 9 nucleotides line up with TRBD1. J was trimmed by 5 bases and V by 2 bases; bases with no gene match: 7. Germline CDR1 SGDLS, CDR2 YYNGEE. The CDR3 totals 15 residues. CDR3 bases: TGTGCCAGCAGCGTTGGGACAGGGATTCGGGAGACCCAGTACTTC. Amino acids: CASSVGTGIRETQYF.

The chain links TRBV5-4 to TRBJ2-7, with 9 bases identical to TRBD1. The V segment lost 1 base and the J segment 3 bases; nucleotides outside the gene matches: 11. The CDR3 extends over 17 amino acids. Per the germline V gene, CDR1 is SGHNT and CDR2 is YYREEE (reference sequence). CDR3 loop: CASSLPPPQGARYEQYF. The CDR3 DNA is TGTGCCAGCAGCTTGCCTCCACCACAGGGGGCCCGCTACGAGCAGTACTTC.

Only one count was recorded for this clone. The chain links TRBV19 to TRBJ2-7, with D maybe TRBD2 (5 bases). Germline CDR1 LNHDA, CDR2 SQIVND (reference sequence). The CDR3 runs to 17 residues. V dropped 5 bases and J dropped 0 bases, with 20 bases sitting between them. The DNA for the CDR3 is TGTGCCAGTAGTTCCGAACCGGGGAGAGGGCCCTCCTACGAGCAGTACTTC. Translated, it gives CASSSEPGRGPSYEQYF. Full variable domain (rest looked up from reference TRBV19 and TRBJ2-7): DGGITQSPKYLFRKEGQNVTLSCEQNLNHDAMYWYRQDPGQGLRLIYYSQIVNDFQKGDIAEGYSVSREKKESFPLTVTSAQKNPTAFYLCASSSEPGRGPSYEQYFGPGTRLTVT.

The rearrangement links TRBV7-2 to TRBJ2-3, with D unclear. Deletions cut 6 bases from V and 2 bases from J, with 6 bases between. Germline assignment: CDR1 SGHTA and CDR2 FQGNSA. This CDR3 is built from 12 residues. CDR3 DNA sequence: TGTGCCAGCAGTCGAGACACAGATACGCAGTATTTT. It yields the protein CASSRDTDTQYF.

CDR3 region: CASSESGTGNTGELFF. In DNA form, the CDR3 reads TGTGCCAGCAGTGAGTCCGGGACAGGGAACACCGGGGAGCTGTTTTTT. The J gene is TRBJ2-2, the V gene TRBV25-1; 8 positions match TRBD1. CDR3 length equals 16 residues. Per germline, CDR1 MGHDK and CDR2 SYGVNS. Germline trimming cut 3 bases from V and 1 base from J; bases unmatched to any gene: 4.

This rearrangement joins TRBV6-5 to TRBJ2-5; tentatively, D is TRBD1 (8 bases). Trimming pared 4 bases from V and 3 bases from J, leaving 18 bases between. Germline V gene data show CDR1 as MNHEY and CDR2 as SVGAGI. This CDR3 spans 16 amino acids. Here the CDR3 DNA reads TGTGCCAGCAGTTCTCCACAGGGGGGGGTCAAAGAGACCCAGTACTTC. Its translation: CASSSPQGGVKETQYF.

The chain joins TRBV5-1 to TRBJ2-7; D remains ambiguous. Trimming stripped 5 bases from V and 0 bases from J, with 12 bases between. Germline CDR1 and CDR2: SGHRS and YFSETQ. The CDR3 runs 14 residues. CDR3 nucleotide sequence: TGCGCCAGCAGTACATACCCTAGCTCCTACGAGCAGTACTTC. Its protein is CASSTYPSSYEQYF. Drawing the rest from reference TRBV5-1 and TRBJ2-7, the complete variable domain is KAGVTQTPRYLIKTRGQQVTLSCSPISGHRSVSWYQQTPGQGLQFLFEYFSETQRNKGNFPGRFSGRQFSNSRSEMNVSTLELGDSALYLCASSTYPSSYEQYFGPGTRLTVT.

This clone was observed a handful of times. This rearrangement joins TRBV27 to TRBJ2-3; 7 bases are shared with TRBD2. Germline CDR1 MNHEY, CDR2 SMNVEV (reference sequence). The CDR3 consists of 15 residues. Trimming cost V 2 bases and J 2 bases; bases outside gene matches: 4. The CDR3 DNA reads as TGTGCCAGCAGTTTACGGGACTACCTCACAGATACGCAGTATTTT. Translated, it gives CASSLRDYLTDTQYF.

The V gene is TRBV13, the J gene TRBJ2-5; no clear D gene. The DNA end favors TRBJ2-7, so the J call may be wrong. In germline, CDR1 is PRHDT, CDR2 FYEKMQ (reference sequence). The CDR3 has 13 amino acids. The CDR3 region is CASSFQRSYEQYF. The CDR3 nucleotides read TGTGCCAGCTCTTTTCAGAGGTCCTACGAGCAGTACTTC.

The rearrangement joins TRBV15 to TRBJ1-2; 9 nucleotides match TRBD1. CDR3 length: 17 residues. The junction had 12 bases not matched to a gene; V was cut back by 1 base and J by 6 bases. Germline CDR1 is LNHNV and CDR2 is YYDKDF (reference sequence). The CDR3 reads CATSRVRYRDRVDGYTF. CDR3 DNA: TGTGCCACCAGCAGAGTACGCTACCGGGACAGGGTAGATGGCTACACCTTC.

The chain links TRBV11-2 to TRBJ1-1, with a tentative D call TRBD1 (6 bases). Per the germline V gene, CDR1 is SGHAT and CDR2 is FQNNGV. V shed 5 bases and J shed 4 bases, with 20 bases lying between them. This CDR3 is built from 16 residues. CDR3 region: CASSPHTGGLGTEAFF. CDR3 in DNA: TGTGCCAGCAGCCCTCATACGGGGGGGCTGGGCACTGAAGCTTTCTTT.

This clone was seen more than once but under ten times. This chain links TRBV7-8 with TRBJ1-4; a possible D gene is TRBD1 (6 bases). The V end lost 5 bases, the J end lost 8 bases, and 15 bases lay between the germline ends. This CDR3 spans 14 amino acids. Germline CDR1 reads SGHVS; CDR2 reads FQNEAQ. CDR3 loop: CASSTRDIQEKLFF. DNA for the CDR3: TGTGCCAGCAGCACCCGGGACATACAAGAAAAACTGTTTTTT.

CDR3 sequence: CASTPRGISTDTQYF. The CDR3 DNA is TGTGCCAGCACCCCCAGAGGGATTAGCACAGATACGCAGTATTTT. The V gene is TRBV28, the J gene TRBJ2-3; weak D call: TRBD2 (5 bases). CDR3 length: 15 residues. Germline V gene data show CDR1 as MDHEN and CDR2 as SYDVKM. Trimming took off 7 bases at V and 0 bases at J, with 14 bases between the two ends. The variable domain in full, completed from reference TRBV28 and TRBJ2-3, reads DVKVTQSSRYLVKRTGEKVFLECVQDMDHENMFWYRQDPGLGLRLIYFSYDVKMKEKGDIPEGYSVSREKKERFSLILESASTNQTSMYLCASTPRGISTDTQYFGPGTRLTVL.

The chain combines TRBV2 with TRBJ2-1; D is unresolved. The germline V gene has CDR1 SNHLY and CDR2 FYNNEI. The length of the CDR3 is 14 residues. Trimming cost V 2 bases and J 10 bases, with 15 bases left between them. CDR3 sequence reads: CASSEYGPPREQFF. CDR3 nucleotides: TGTGCCAGCAGTGAATACGGTCCGCCCCGGGAGCAGTTCTTC.

The rearrangement uses TRBV14 and TRBJ2-4; perhaps TRBD2 as D (5 bases). The germline V and J ends were trimmed by 4 bases and 10 bases, with 11 bases remaining between them. This CDR3 contains 12 residues. The V gene's germline CDR1 is SGHDN and CDR2 FVKESK. The CDR3 sequence is CASSPRGYIQYF. The CDR3 DNA follows: TGTGCCAGCAGCCCCCGCGGGTATATTCAGTACTTC.

The J gene is TRBJ2-7, the V gene TRBV2, with TRBD2 matching 10 bases. J was trimmed by 10 bases and V by 3 bases; bases with no gene match: 6. The V gene's germline CDR1 is SNHLY and CDR2 FYNNEI. The CDR3 is 13 residues long. The CDR3 region is CASSDTSGRVQYF. In DNA form, the CDR3 reads TGTGCCAGCAGTGATACGAGCGGGAGGGTACAGTACTTC.

This clone was observed once. The CDR3: CASNSLSSGSPDFDVGYNEQFF. DNA of the CDR3: TGTGCCAGCAATTCCCTAAGTAGCGGGAGTCCTGATTTCGATGTTGGGTACAATGAGCAGTTCTTC. The gene calls are TRBV2 and TRBJ2-1; 9 positions match TRBD2. This CDR3 region has 22 residues. Germline CDR1 is SNHLY and CDR2 is FYNNEI. Losses at the gene ends were 7 bases for V and 4 bases for J; bases not matched to a gene: 29.

J is TRBJ2-1 and V is TRBV15, with D possibly TRBD2 on 6 matching bases. CDR3 length: 14 amino acids. V was shortened by 3 bases and J by 8 bases, with 14 bases between the two germline ends. Germline V gene sequence: CDR1 LNHNV, CDR2 YYDKDF (reference sequence). CDR3 protein: CATSSLIPGDEQFF. For the CDR3, the DNA is TGTGCCACCAGCAGCCTCATCCCGGGGGATGAGCAGTTCTTC.

This chain connects TRBV15 to TRBJ2-7, with a weak D call TRBD1 (5 bases). V dropped 3 bases and J dropped 5 bases, with 14 bases sitting between them. The CDR3 runs 14 residues. CDR1 is LNHNV and CDR2 is YYDKDF in the germline V gene (reference sequence). The CDR3 nucleotides read TGTGCCACCAGCAGCAGGGTAACAGGAAACGAGCAGTACTTC. This gives the protein CATSSRVTGNEQYF.

The chain employs TRBV7-3 and TRBJ2-2; D is possibly TRBD2 (6 bases). There are 15 residues in the CDR3. V lost 5 bases and J 1 base, leaving 11 bases between the germline ends. CDR1 SGHTA and CDR2 FQGTGA come from the germline V gene. The CDR3 DNA follows: TGTGCCAGCAGCCCTAGCGCTGGGAACACCGGGGAGCTGTTTTTT. Encoded protein: CASSPSAGNTGELFF.

The rearrangement joins TRBV27 to TRBJ2-7, with 12 bases fitting TRBD2. The CDR3 sequence is 16 residues long. Germline CDR1 reads MNHEY; CDR2 reads SMNVEV (reference sequence). The J segment lost 6 bases and the V segment lost 4 bases, leaving 10 bases of the junction unmatched. This chain's CDR3 is CASSSRLAGVWAEQYF. The CDR3 nucleotides are TGTGCCAGCAGTTCCCGACTAGCGGGAGTTTGGGCCGAGCAGTACTTC.